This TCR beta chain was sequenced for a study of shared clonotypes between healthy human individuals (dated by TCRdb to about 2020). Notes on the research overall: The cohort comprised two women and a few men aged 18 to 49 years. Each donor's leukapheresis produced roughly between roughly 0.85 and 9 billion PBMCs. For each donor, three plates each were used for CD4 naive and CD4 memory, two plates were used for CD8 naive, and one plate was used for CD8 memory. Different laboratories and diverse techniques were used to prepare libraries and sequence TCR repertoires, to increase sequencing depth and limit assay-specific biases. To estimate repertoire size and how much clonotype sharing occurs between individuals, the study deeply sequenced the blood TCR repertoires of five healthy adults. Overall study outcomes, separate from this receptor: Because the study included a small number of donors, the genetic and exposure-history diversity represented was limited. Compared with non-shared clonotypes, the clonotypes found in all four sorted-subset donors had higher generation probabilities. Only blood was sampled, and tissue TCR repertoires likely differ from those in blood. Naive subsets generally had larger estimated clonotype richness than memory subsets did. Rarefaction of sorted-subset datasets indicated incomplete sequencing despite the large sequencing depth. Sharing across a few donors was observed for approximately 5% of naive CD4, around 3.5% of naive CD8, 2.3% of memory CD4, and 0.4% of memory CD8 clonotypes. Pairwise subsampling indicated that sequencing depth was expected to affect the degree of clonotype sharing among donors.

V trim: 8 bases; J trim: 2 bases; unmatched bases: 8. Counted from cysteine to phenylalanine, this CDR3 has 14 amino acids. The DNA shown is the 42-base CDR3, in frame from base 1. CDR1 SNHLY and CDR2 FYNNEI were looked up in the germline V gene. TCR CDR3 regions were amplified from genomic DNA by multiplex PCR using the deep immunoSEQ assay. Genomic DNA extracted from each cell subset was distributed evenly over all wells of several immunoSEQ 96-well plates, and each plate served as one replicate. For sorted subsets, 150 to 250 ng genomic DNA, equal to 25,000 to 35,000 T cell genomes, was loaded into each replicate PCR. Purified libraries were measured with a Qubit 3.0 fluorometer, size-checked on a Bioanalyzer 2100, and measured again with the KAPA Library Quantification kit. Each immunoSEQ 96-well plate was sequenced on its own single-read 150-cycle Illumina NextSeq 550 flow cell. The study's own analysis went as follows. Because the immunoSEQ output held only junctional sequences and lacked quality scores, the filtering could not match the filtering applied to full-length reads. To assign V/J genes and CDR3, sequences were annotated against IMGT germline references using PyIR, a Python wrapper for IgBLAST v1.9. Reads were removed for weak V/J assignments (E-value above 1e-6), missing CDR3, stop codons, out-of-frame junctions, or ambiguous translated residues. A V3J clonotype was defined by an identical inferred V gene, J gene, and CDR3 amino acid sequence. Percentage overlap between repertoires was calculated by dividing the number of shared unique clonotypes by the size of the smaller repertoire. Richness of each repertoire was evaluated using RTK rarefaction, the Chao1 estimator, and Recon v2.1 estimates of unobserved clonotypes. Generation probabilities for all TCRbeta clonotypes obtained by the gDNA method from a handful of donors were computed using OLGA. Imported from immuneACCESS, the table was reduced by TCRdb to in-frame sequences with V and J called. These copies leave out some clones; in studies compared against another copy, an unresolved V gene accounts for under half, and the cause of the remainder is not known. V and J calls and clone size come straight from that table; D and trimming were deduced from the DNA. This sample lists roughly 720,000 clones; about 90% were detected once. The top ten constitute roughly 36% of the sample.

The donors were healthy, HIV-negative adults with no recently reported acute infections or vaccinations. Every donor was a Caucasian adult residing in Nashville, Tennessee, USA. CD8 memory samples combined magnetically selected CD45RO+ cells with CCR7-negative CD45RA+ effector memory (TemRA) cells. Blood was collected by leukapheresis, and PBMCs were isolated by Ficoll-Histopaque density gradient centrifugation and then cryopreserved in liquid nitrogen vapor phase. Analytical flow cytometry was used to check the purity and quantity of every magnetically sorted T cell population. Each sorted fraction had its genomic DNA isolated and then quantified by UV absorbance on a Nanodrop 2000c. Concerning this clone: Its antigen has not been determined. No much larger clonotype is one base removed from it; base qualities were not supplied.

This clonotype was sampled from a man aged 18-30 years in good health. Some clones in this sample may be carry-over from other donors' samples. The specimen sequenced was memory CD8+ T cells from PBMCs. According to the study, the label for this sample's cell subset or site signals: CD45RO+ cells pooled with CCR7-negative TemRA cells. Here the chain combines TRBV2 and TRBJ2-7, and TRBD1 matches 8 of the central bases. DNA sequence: TGTGCCAGCTCACCAAACAGGGGGACCTACGAGCAGTACTTC. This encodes CASSPNRGTYEQYF.